Listed here are 4 T cell receptor beta chains from one sample, sequenced in a study of T cell repertoires in cytomegalovirus infection. Each CDR3 protein gets one entry after TCRdb re-called the reads with MiXCR. The sample records 150,000 or so distinct CDR3 sequences, over 15% being singletons. The sample taken for sequencing was CD8+ T cells from PBMCs. The receptors derive from a human donor in good health (CMV status not recorded). Some clones in this sample may be carry-over from other donors' samples.

The V call is TRBV28, the J call TRBJ2-7; D is perhaps TRBD2 (7 bases). V lost 1 base to trimming and J lost 2 bases, with 12 bases between them. The germline V gene has CDR1 MDHEN and CDR2 SYDVKM. The CDR3 covers 15 residues. This CDR3 reads CASSLLGGGAYEQYF. The CDR3 region has the DNA TGTGCCAGCAGTTTATTGGGAGGGGGGGCCTACGAGCAGTACTTC.

This clonotype has just a few counts. J is TRBJ1-2 and V is TRBV11-2; tentative D call: TRBD1 (6 bases). V lost 0 bases and J lost 4, with 15 bases in between. The length of the CDR3 is 16 residues. CDR1 and CDR2 (germline): SGHAT, FQNNGV. In DNA form, the CDR3 reads TGTGCCAGCAGCTTAGATGGTTCAGGGGTCCCCTATGGCTACACCTTC. This sequence encodes CASSLDGSGVPYGYTF.

CDR3 residues: CSVEDPTGGTEQFF. CDR3 sequence (DNA): TGCAGCGTTGAAGATCCGACAGGGGGAACTGAGCAGTTCTTC. V gene TRBV29-1 combines with J gene TRBJ2-1, with TRBD1 matching over 9 bases. CDR1 and CDR2 from the germline V gene are SQVTM and ANQGSEA. The length of the CDR3 is 14 residues. V was pared by 0 bases and J by 9 bases, with 6 bases of the junction left unmatched.

This clonotype was counted at least ten times. The chain's CDR3 is CASSPASSASGYYEQYF. CDR3 DNA: TGTGCCAGCAGCCCGGCGTCTAGCGCCTCGGGGTATTACGAGCAGTACTTC. The V call is TRBV7-8, the J call TRBJ2-7; D perhaps matches TRBD2 (6 bases). Germline CDR1 is SGHVS and CDR2 is FQNEAQ. The CDR3 has 17 amino acids. Deletions cut 5 bases from V and 4 bases from J, with 24 bases between.